A selection of T cell receptor beta chains follows, all from one sample in a study of human T cells and chemical hapten exposure. TCRdb processed the RACE reads anew with MiXCR; each CDR3 protein has one entry. The profile shows 56,000 or so distinct CDR3 sequences, approximately 9.6% of them singletons. The source was whole blood, collected in connection with sensitization to the hapten diphenylcyclopropenone (DPC). These receptors all come from a woman between 25 and 40 years old with alopecia areata. Some clones in this sample may be carry-over from other donors' samples. CDR3s include the opening cysteine and the closing phenylalanine or tryptophan. Each record gives: CDR3 protein, CDR3 DNA, J gene, clone size, V gene, D gene. The D gene is left open where the match is weak. Where a row states a size, it is once, few, many or the class of an expanded clone; other rows omit it.

cdr3_aa: CASSYLGVWAFF
cdr3_nt: TGTGCCAGCAGTTACCTGGGAGTTTGGGCTTTCTTT
j_call: TRBJ1-1
clone_size: many
v_call: TRBV6-2/TRBV6-3
d_call: NA

cdr3_aa: CASSLLGSPGGYTF
cdr3_nt: TGTGCCAGCAGTTTATTGGGCAGCCCCGGGGGCTACACCTTC
j_call: TRBJ1-2
clone_size: few
v_call: TRBV28
d_call: NA

cdr3_aa: CASRDGGSGNTIYF
cdr3_nt: TGTGCCAGCCGAGACGGGGGCTCTGGAAACACCATATATTTT
j_call: TRBJ1-3
clone_size: many
v_call: TRBV12-3/TRBV12-4
d_call: NA

cdr3_aa: CASSLDRGMSTEAFF
cdr3_nt: TGCGCCAGCAGCTTAGACAGGGGAATGAGCACTGAAGCTTTCTTT
j_call: TRBJ1-1
clone_size: NA
v_call: TRBV5-1
d_call: TRBD1

cdr3_aa: CACEAGGLTDTQYF
cdr3_nt: TGTGCCTGCGAGGCGGGGGGACTGACAGATACGCAGTATTTT
j_call: TRBJ2-3
clone_size: NA
v_call: TRBV7-2
d_call: TRBD2

cdr3_aa: CASSFATPGGYEQYF
cdr3_nt: TGTGCCAGCAGTTTCGCGACCCCGGGGGGCTACGAGCAGTACTTC
j_call: TRBJ2-7
clone_size: once
v_call: TRBV12-3/TRBV12-4
d_call: TRBD2

cdr3_aa: CASRASVGEQYF
cdr3_nt: TGTGCCAGCAGGGCTAGCGTAGGCGAGCAGTACTTC
j_call: TRBJ2-7
clone_size: NA
v_call: TRBV6-5
d_call: NA

cdr3_aa: CASSSAGYEQYF
cdr3_nt: TGTGCCAGCAGCTCGGCAGGGTACGAGCAGTACTTC
j_call: TRBJ2-7
clone_size: NA
v_call: TRBV11-2
d_call: NA

cdr3_aa: CASSQEHLGPALHF
cdr3_nt: TGTGCCAGCAGCCAAGAACATCTGGGGCCGGCCCTCCACTTT
j_call: TRBJ1-6
clone_size: NA
v_call: TRBV4-2
d_call: NA

cdr3_aa: CASSPYQARDTYEQYF
cdr3_nt: TGCGCCAGCAGCCCGTACCAGGCAAGAGACACCTACGAGCAGTACTTC
j_call: TRBJ2-7
clone_size: NA
v_call: TRBV5-1
d_call: NA

cdr3_aa: CASSPFPGRSSGANVLTF
cdr3_nt: TGTGCCAGCTCACCATTCCCAGGAAGAAGCTCTGGGGCCAACGTCCTGACTTTC
j_call: TRBJ2-6
clone_size: few
v_call: TRBV18
d_call: NA

cdr3_aa: CASSLAGQGNEKLFF
cdr3_nt: TGTGCCAGCTCACTAGCTGGACAGGGTAATGAAAAACTGTTTTTT
j_call: TRBJ1-4
clone_size: few
v_call: TRBV18
d_call: TRBD1

cdr3_aa: CASSQDTGWDSPLHF
cdr3_nt: TGCGCCAGCAGCCAAGATACAGGGTGGGATTCACCCCTCCACTTT
j_call: TRBJ1-6
clone_size: few
v_call: TRBV4-3
d_call: NA

cdr3_aa: CASSPPGSEQYF
cdr3_nt: TGTGCCAGCAGTCCCCCCGGTTCCGAGCAGTACTTC
j_call: TRBJ2-7
clone_size: few
v_call: TRBV12-3/TRBV12-4
d_call: NA

cdr3_aa: CASSPEVDTNMRQYF
cdr3_nt: TGTGCCAGCAGCCCTGAAGTAGACACTAATATGAGGCAGTACTTC
j_call: TRBJ2-7
clone_size: many
v_call: TRBV4-2
d_call: NA

cdr3_aa: CASSYSETQYF
cdr3_nt: TGCGCCAGCAGCTACTCAGAGACCCAGTACTTC
j_call: TRBJ2-5
clone_size: many
v_call: TRBV5-1
d_call: NA

cdr3_aa: CASSLSATSAGLQFF
cdr3_nt: TGTGCCAGCAGCTTATCAGCCACGTCGGCCGGCCTCCAGTTCTTC
j_call: TRBJ2-1
clone_size: NA
v_call: TRBV5-4
d_call: NA

cdr3_aa: CASSPPGQIYEQYF
cdr3_nt: TGTGCCAGCAGTCCTCCGGGACAGATCTACGAGCAGTACTTC
j_call: TRBJ2-7
clone_size: many
v_call: TRBV28
d_call: TRBD1

cdr3_aa: CASSTGQSPLHF
cdr3_nt: TGTGCCAGCAGCACGGGACAATCACCCCTCCACTTT
j_call: TRBJ1-6
clone_size: few
v_call: TRBV7-3
d_call: NA

cdr3_aa: CASANPTGTKGDTQYF
cdr3_nt: TGTGCCAGCGCGAACCCGACCGGGACCAAGGGGGATACGCAGTATTTT
j_call: TRBJ2-3
clone_size: few
v_call: TRBV12-3/TRBV12-4
d_call: NA

cdr3_aa: CSAPTTWRTQYF
cdr3_nt: TGCAGTGCCCCGACCACTTGGAGGACGCAGTATTTT
j_call: TRBJ2-3
clone_size: NA
v_call: TRBV20-1
d_call: NA

cdr3_aa: CASQREWTFGSPLHF
cdr3_nt: TGTGCCAGCCAAAGAGAATGGACGTTCGGTTCACCCCTCCACTTT
j_call: TRBJ1-6
clone_size: many
v_call: TRBV2
d_call: NA

cdr3_aa: CAISESVRQGNEQYF
cdr3_nt: TGTGCCATCAGTGAGTCAGTGAGACAGGGCAACGAGCAGTACTTC
j_call: TRBJ2-7
clone_size: NA
v_call: TRBV10-3
d_call: TRBD1

cdr3_aa: CASSLQTSGVGETQYF
cdr3_nt: TGTGCCAGCAGCCTCCAGACTAGCGGGGTCGGGGAGACCCAGTACTTC
j_call: TRBJ2-5
clone_size: NA
v_call: TRBV5-4
d_call: TRBD2

cdr3_aa: CASSPGPRAGGDQFF
cdr3_nt: TGTGCCAGCAGCCCCGGTCCGCGTGCGGGGGGGGATCAGTTCTTC
j_call: TRBJ2-1
clone_size: NA
v_call: TRBV7-3
d_call: TRBD2

cdr3_aa: CASRWGGNTGELFF
cdr3_nt: TGCGCCAGTAGATGGGGGGGGAACACCGGGGAGCTGTTTTTT
j_call: TRBJ2-2
clone_size: few
v_call: TRBV4-3
d_call: TRBD2

cdr3_aa: CASSSDRGRRKLFF
cdr3_nt: TGTGCCAGCAGTTCGGACAGGGGGCGTCGGAAACTGTTTTTT
j_call: TRBJ1-4
clone_size: NA
v_call: TRBV6-2/TRBV6-3
d_call: TRBD1

cdr3_aa: CASSFGGVLWEQYF
cdr3_nt: TGTGCCAGCAGTTTCGGGGGCGTCCTTTGGGAGCAGTACTTC
j_call: TRBJ2-7
clone_size: NA
v_call: TRBV28
d_call: NA

cdr3_aa: CASYSDRPTDTQYF
cdr3_nt: TGTGCCAGCTACTCGGACAGGCCCACAGATACGCAGTATTTT
j_call: TRBJ2-3
clone_size: few
v_call: TRBV25-1
d_call: TRBD1

cdr3_aa: CASSPKTIYF
cdr3_nt: TGTGCCAGCAGTCCCAAGACCATATATTTT
j_call: TRBJ1-3
clone_size: NA
v_call: TRBV27
d_call: NA

cdr3_aa: CASSLDQHSEQYF
cdr3_nt: TGTGCCAGCAGCTTAGATCAGCATTCCGAGCAGTACTTC
j_call: TRBJ2-7
clone_size: few
v_call: TRBV7-2
d_call: NA

cdr3_aa: CASSTGLAGAIYNEQFF
cdr3_nt: TGTGCCAGCAGTACCGGACTAGCGGGGGCCATTTACAATGAGCAGTTCTTC
j_call: TRBJ2-1
clone_size: NA
v_call: TRBV12-3/TRBV12-4
d_call: TRBD2

cdr3_aa: CASSLGDRGRRAEAFF
cdr3_nt: TGTGCCAGCAGCTTGGGGGACAGGGGAAGAAGGGCTGAAGCTTTCTTT
j_call: TRBJ1-1
clone_size: few
v_call: TRBV5-4
d_call: TRBD1

cdr3_aa: CASRSGLADTQYF
cdr3_nt: TGTGCCAGCAGATCCGGACTAGCGGATACGCAGTATTTT
j_call: TRBJ2-3
clone_size: NA
v_call: TRBV7-2
d_call: TRBD2

cdr3_aa: CASSLTGDSTDTQYF
cdr3_nt: TGTGCCAGCTCCCTCACAGGGGATAGCACAGATACGCAGTATTTT
j_call: TRBJ2-3
clone_size: few
v_call: TRBV18
d_call: TRBD1

cdr3_aa: CASSSRTSPSVGETQYF
cdr3_nt: TGTGCCAGCAGCTCCCGGACTAGCCCTTCGGTGGGGGAGACCCAGTACTTC
j_call: TRBJ2-5
clone_size: few
v_call: TRBV11-1
d_call: TRBD2

cdr3_aa: CASSQDQGYGYGYTF
cdr3_nt: TGCGCCAGCAGCCAAGATCAGGGTTATGGCTATGGCTACACCTTC
j_call: TRBJ1-2
clone_size: many
v_call: TRBV4-3
d_call: NA

cdr3_aa: CASSSTGVEKLFF
cdr3_nt: TGTGCCAGCAGCTCGACAGGGGTTGAAAAACTGTTTTTT
j_call: TRBJ1-4
clone_size: NA
v_call: TRBV5-4
d_call: TRBD1

cdr3_aa: CASSVQKWGGDEQYF
cdr3_nt: TGTGCCAGCAGTGTTCAGAAGTGGGGGGGGGACGAGCAGTACTTC
j_call: TRBJ2-7
clone_size: few
v_call: TRBV6-1
d_call: TRBD2

cdr3_aa: CSAPRTGGGETQYF
cdr3_nt: TGCAGTGCTCCCCGCACAGGGGGCGGAGAGACCCAGTACTTC
j_call: TRBJ2-5
clone_size: NA
v_call: TRBV20-1
d_call: TRBD1

cdr3_aa: CASSLYQGLGNQPQHF
cdr3_nt: TGTGCCAGCAGCTTATACCAGGGGTTGGGCAATCAGCCCCAGCATTTT
j_call: TRBJ1-5
clone_size: many
v_call: TRBV7-8
d_call: NA

cdr3_aa: CASSGRTGGNTEAFF
cdr3_nt: TGTGCCAGCAGTGGGAGGACAGGGGGGAACACTGAAGCTTTCTTT
j_call: TRBJ1-1
clone_size: few
v_call: TRBV6-6
d_call: TRBD1

cdr3_aa: CSAMTSGGTEAFF
cdr3_nt: TGCAGCGCCATGACATCGGGGGGCACTGAAGCTTTCTTT
j_call: TRBJ1-1
clone_size: NA
v_call: TRBV29-1
d_call: NA